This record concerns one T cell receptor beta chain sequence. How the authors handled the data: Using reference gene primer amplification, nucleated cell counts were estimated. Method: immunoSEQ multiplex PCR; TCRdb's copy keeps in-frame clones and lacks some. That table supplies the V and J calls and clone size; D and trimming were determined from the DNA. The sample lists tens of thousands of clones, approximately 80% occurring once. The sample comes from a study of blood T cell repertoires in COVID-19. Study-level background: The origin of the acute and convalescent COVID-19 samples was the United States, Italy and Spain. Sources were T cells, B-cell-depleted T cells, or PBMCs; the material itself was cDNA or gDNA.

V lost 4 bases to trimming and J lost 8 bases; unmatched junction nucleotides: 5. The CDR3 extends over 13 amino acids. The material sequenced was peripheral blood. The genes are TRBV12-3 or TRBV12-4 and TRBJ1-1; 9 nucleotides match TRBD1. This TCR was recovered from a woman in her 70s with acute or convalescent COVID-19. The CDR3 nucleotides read TGTGCCAGCAGTTCCGGGACAGGGATCGAAGCTTTCTTT. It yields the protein CASSSGTGIEAFF.